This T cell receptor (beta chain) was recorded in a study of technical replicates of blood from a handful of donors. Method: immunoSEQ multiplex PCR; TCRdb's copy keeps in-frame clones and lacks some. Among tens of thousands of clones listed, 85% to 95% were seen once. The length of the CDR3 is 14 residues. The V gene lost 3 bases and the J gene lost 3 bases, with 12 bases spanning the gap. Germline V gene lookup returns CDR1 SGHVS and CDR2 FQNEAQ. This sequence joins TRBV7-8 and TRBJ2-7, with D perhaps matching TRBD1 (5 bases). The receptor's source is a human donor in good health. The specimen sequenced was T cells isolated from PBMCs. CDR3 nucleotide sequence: TGTGCCAGCAGCTTCGGGCAGGGATTCTACGAGCAGTACTTC. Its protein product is CASSFGQGFYEQYF.